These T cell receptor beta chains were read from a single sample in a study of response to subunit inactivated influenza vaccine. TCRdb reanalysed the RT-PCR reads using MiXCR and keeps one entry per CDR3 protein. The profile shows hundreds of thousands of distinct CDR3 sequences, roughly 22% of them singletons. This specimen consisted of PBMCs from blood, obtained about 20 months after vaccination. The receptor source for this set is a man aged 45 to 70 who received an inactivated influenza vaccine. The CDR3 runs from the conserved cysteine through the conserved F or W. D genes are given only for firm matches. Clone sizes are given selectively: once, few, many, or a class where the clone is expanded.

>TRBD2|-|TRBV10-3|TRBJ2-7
TGTGCCATCAGTGAGTCCGAGACTAGCGGGAAGGTTCAGTACTTC
CAISESETSGKVQYF
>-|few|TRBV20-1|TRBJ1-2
TGCAGTGCTAGTGTCGCTAACTATGGCTACACCTTC
CSASVANYGYTF
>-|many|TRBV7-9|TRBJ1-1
TGTGCCAGCAGTACCTACACTGAAGCTTTCTTT
CASSTYTEAFF
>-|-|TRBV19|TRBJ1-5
TGTGCCAGTAGTATCAGGGTTAGCAATCAGCCCCAGCATTTT
CASSIRVSNQPQHF
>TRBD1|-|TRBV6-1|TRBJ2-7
TGTGCCAGTCGACAGGGGGGCGAGCAGTACTTC
CASRQGGEQYF
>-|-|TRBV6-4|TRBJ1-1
TGTGCCAGCAGTGACTCTGGGAACACTGAAGCTTTCTTT
CASSDSGNTEAFF
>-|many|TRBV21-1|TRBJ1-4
TGTGCCAGCAGCAAAGGGAGGAAAGGGGTTGATGAAAAACTGTTTTTT
CASSKGRKGVDEKLFF
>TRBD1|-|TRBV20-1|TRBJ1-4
TGCAGTGCCGTGAGGGGGCGGGGTAATGAAAAACTGTTTTTT
CSAVRGRGNEKLFF
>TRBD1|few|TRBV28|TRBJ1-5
TGTGCCAGCAGTTCGGGACAGGTTATGCCCCAGCATTTT
CASSSGQVMPQHF
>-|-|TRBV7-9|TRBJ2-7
TGTGCCAGCAGCTTAGGGGGATTGAACGAGCAGTACTTC
CASSLGGLNEQYF
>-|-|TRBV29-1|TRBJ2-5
TGCAGCGCCCGAACTCAGGGCCAAGAGACCCAGTACTTC
CSARTQGQETQYF
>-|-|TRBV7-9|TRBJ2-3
TGTGCCAGCAGCTTACGGGAGTGGCCCACAGATACGCAGTATTTT
CASSLREWPTDTQYF
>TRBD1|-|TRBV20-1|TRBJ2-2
TGCAGTGCCAAGACAGGGGGCTTCGGGGAGCTGTTTTTT
CSAKTGGFGELFF
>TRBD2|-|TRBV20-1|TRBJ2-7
TGCAGTGCTAGAGATTGGGTTAGCGGGAGTGAAGAGCAGTACTTC
CSARDWVSGSEEQYF
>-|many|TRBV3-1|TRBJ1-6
TGTGCCAGCAGCCTTCGTAATTCACCCCTCCACTTT
CASSLRNSPLHF
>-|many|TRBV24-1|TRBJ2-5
TGTGCCACCAGTGACACAAAGACAGAGGCTGGGGAGACCCAGTACTTC
CATSDTKTEAGETQYF
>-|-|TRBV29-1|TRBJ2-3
TGCAGCGTCGAGGACAGATGGGCTAGCACAGATACGCAGTATTTT
CSVEDRWASTDTQYF
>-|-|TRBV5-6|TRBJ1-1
TGTGCCAGCAGCTTAGGACTGGCGAACACTGAAGCTTTCTTT
CASSLGLANTEAFF
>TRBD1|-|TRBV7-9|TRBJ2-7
TGTGCCAGCAGTCCAGCCGGGACAGATGGCTACGAGCAGTACTTC
CASSPAGTDGYEQYF
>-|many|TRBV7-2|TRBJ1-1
TGTGCCAGCAGCTTGGACACAGGGCTGGGCACTGAAGCTTTCTTT
CASSLDTGLGTEAFF